Below are 8 T cell receptor beta chains sequenced from a single sample in a study of T-cell reconstitution after alpha-beta-depleted transplantation in children. Preparation of the TCRbeta library used unique molecular identifiers. Using its own MiXCR run on the PCR reads, TCRdb lists one record per CDR3 protein. The sample lists about 830,000 distinct CDR3 sequences; less than 20% were seen once. The input for sequencing was PBMCs, mostly from graft donor cells, taken 360 days after TCRalphabeta/CD19-depleted stem cell transplant. The source is a male patient aged 10-17 years who had a stem cell transplant for acute lymphoblastic leukemia, so the T cells may come from the graft donor.

This clonotype was seen many times. The chain carries TRBV7-9 and TRBJ2-7; D remains unclear. Trimming stripped 5 bases from V and 5 bases from J, with 10 bases between. This CDR3 is built from 12 residues. Per germline, CDR1 SEHNR and CDR2 FQNEAQ (reference sequence). The CDR3 DNA is TGTGCCAGCAGCCGCTTGCTGGACGAGCAGTACTTC. Translating it yields CASSRLLDEQYF.

V gene TRBV12-3 or TRBV12-4 combines with J gene TRBJ2-2; perhaps TRBD2 as D (5 bases). Trimming pared 4 bases from V and 7 bases from J, leaving 10 bases between. The CDR3 consists of 13 residues. The CDR3, as DNA: TGTGCCAGCAGTTGGTCTGGAGGCGGGGAGCTGTTTTTT. It codes for CASSWSGGGELFF.

The V and J genes are TRBV2 and TRBJ1-6; tentative D call: TRBD1 (5 bases). Germline V gives CDR1 SNHLY, CDR2 FYNNEI. This CDR3 comprises 16 residues. Trimming stripped 0 bases from V and 6 bases from J, with 12 bases between. CDR3 sequence: CASSEAEGSGNSPLHF. The DNA for the CDR3 is TGTGCCAGCAGTGAAGCTGAGGGGAGCGGTAATTCACCCCTCCACTTT.

The chain recombines TRBV11-2 with TRBJ2-3; D may be TRBD1 (6 bases). This CDR3 contains 13 residues. Germline assignment: CDR1 SGHAT and CDR2 FQNNGV. The germline V and J ends were trimmed by 5 bases and 6 bases, with 12 bases remaining between them. CDR3 amino acids: CASSIGTTDTQYF. CDR3 bases: TGTGCCAGCAGCATCGGGACAACGGATACGCAGTATTTT.

The chain carries TRBV4-1 and TRBJ2-1, with 8 bases that match TRBD2. The germline gives CDR1 MGHRA, CDR2 YSYEKL. The trim removed 0 bases at V and 9 bases at J, leaving 10 bases unmatched. CDR3 length: 16 residues. The CDR3 spells CASSQDPLAVMSEQFF. CDR3 bases: TGCGCCAGCAGCCAAGATCCACTAGCGGTAATGAGTGAGCAGTTCTTC.

The genes are TRBV20-1 and TRBJ2-4, with no clear D. CDR3 length: 13 amino acids. V lost 6 bases and J 7 bases, leaving 16 bases between the germline ends. Germline CDR1 DFQATT, CDR2 SNEGSKA (reference sequence). The DNA of the CDR3 is TGCAGTGCGCCTCTGAGGTCTAGGAACATTCAGTACTTC. This encodes CSAPLRSRNIQYF.

This clonotype appeared a few times. The J gene is TRBJ2-3, the V gene TRBV2; the D gene is possibly TRBD2 (5 bases). Germline-derived CDR1 and CDR2 are SNHLY and FYNNEI. The CDR3 is 14 amino acids. V dropped 5 bases and J dropped 5 bases, with 14 bases sitting between them. CDR3 nucleotide sequence: TGTGCCAGCAGTAGGATGGGCGGAGGAGATACGCAGTATTTT. This codes for CASSRMGGGDTQYF.

CDR3 residues: CASSYSIPNNEQFF. The CDR3 coding sequence is TGTGCCAGCAGTTACTCGATCCCGAACAATGAGCAGTTCTTC. This rearrangement joins TRBV6-5 to TRBJ2-1, with D hard to call. Germline CDR1 is MNHEY and CDR2 is SVGAGI. The CDR3 consists of 14 residues. V lost 0 bases and J lost 5, with 8 bases in between.